Presented here are 2 T cell receptor beta chains from one specimen sequenced in a study of CD8 T cells in ankylosing spondylitis. Their target antigens are unknown. TCRdb analysed the 5' RACE reads with MiXCR anew, one entry per CDR3 protein. The table records around 480,000 distinct CDR3 sequences, roughly a sixth of them present only once. Findings and caveats of the study: Fewer than ten highly homologous variants made up a TCR beta motif, and this motif appeared characteristic of ankylosing spondylitis blood.

The material sequenced was blood, either unsorted or a sorted T cell fraction (not recorded which). Source of these receptors: a male donor with ankylosing spondylitis.

This clonotype has just a few counts. The rearrangement joins TRBV12-3 or TRBV12-4 to TRBJ2-5; tentatively, D is TRBD2 (6 bases). Trimming left V 8 bases short and J 4 bases short, with 17 bases between. CDR3 length: 14 amino acids. CDR3 loop: CASASDGSRETQYF. The CDR3 DNA follows: TGTGCCAGCGCCTCCGACGGGAGTCGAGAGACCCAGTACTTC.

On this clonotype: This may be a read error: a much more frequent sequence differs by one nucleotide. This chain joins TRBV12-3 or TRBV12-4 and TRBJ2-1, with 7 nucleotides matching TRBD2. This CDR3 comprises 19 residues. The CDR3 nucleotides read TGTGCCAGCTGTTTCCGAAGGGGTTTAGCGGGCTACTCCTACAATGAGCAGTTCTTC. Amino acid sequence: CASCFRRGLAGYSYNEQFF.